These T cell receptor beta chains were read from a single sample in a study of T cell responses to AZD1222 COVID-19 vaccine. Sequencing was performed with immunoSEQ multiplex PCR; in TCRdb, only in-frame clones are kept and a portion is missing. The sample has about 120,000 clones, around 88% seen once. This material consisted of peripheral blood, taken on day 0 of AZD1222 vaccination. All receptors derive from an adult in good health. CDR3s include the opening cysteine and the closing phenylalanine or tryptophan. A D gene is named only where the DNA matches it firmly. Expanded clones get a size class; other rows say once, few or many, or leave the size out.

len: 14; j_gene: TRBJ1-2; abundance: NA; d_gene: TRBD1; v_gene: TRBV18; CDR3aa: CASSPPDRVNGYTF; CDR3nt: TGTGCCAGCTCACCACCGGACAGGGTTAACGGCTACACCTTC
len: 12; j_gene: TRBJ1-2; abundance: NA; d_gene: NA; v_gene: TRBV9; CDR3aa: CASSVGRGGYTF; CDR3nt: TGTGCCAGCAGCGTCGGTCGGGGGGGCTACACCTTC
len: 15; j_gene: TRBJ1-5; abundance: NA; d_gene: TRBD1; v_gene: TRBV28; CDR3aa: CASSSGGSPNQPQHF; CDR3nt: TGTGCCAGCAGTTCAGGGGGGTCGCCCAATCAGCCCCAGCATTTT
len: 13; j_gene: TRBJ1-1; abundance: NA; d_gene: NA; v_gene: TRBV9; CDR3aa: CASSVDGGTEAFF; CDR3nt: TGTGCCAGCAGCGTAGATGGGGGCACTGAAGCTTTCTTT
len: 17; j_gene: TRBJ2-3; abundance: NA; d_gene: TRBD2; v_gene: TRBV11-2; CDR3aa: CASSRRTSGSSTDTQYF; CDR3nt: TGTGCCAGCAGCAGACGGACTAGCGGGAGTAGCACAGATACGCAGTATTTT
len: 15; j_gene: TRBJ1-5; abundance: NA; d_gene: NA; v_gene: TRBV7-2; CDR3aa: CASSLGGKSNQPQHF; CDR3nt: TGTGCCAGCAGCTTGGGAGGGAAGAGCAATCAGCCCCAGCATTTT
len: 14; j_gene: TRBJ1-1; abundance: NA; d_gene: NA; v_gene: TRBV28; CDR3aa: CASTPGYRALEAFF; CDR3nt: TGTGCCAGCACTCCGGGCTACAGGGCCCTTGAAGCTTTCTTT
len: 14; j_gene: TRBJ1-2; abundance: NA; d_gene: TRBD1; v_gene: TRBV5-4; CDR3aa: CASSPGTGAIGYTF; CDR3nt: TGTGCCAGCAGCCCCGGGACAGGGGCGATTGGCTACACCTTC
len: 14; j_gene: TRBJ1-2; abundance: NA; d_gene: NA; v_gene: TRBV6-5; CDR3aa: CASSLNSLWYGYTF; CDR3nt: TGTGCCAGCAGTTTAAACAGCCTGTGGTATGGCTACACCTTC
len: 18; j_gene: TRBJ1-5; abundance: NA; d_gene: TRBD1; v_gene: TRBV10-1; CDR3aa: CASFDRGGKSYSNQPQHF; CDR3nt: TGCGCCAGCTTCGACAGGGGGGGAAAATCGTATAGCAATCAGCCCCAGCATTTT
len: 12; j_gene: TRBJ1-2; abundance: NA; d_gene: NA; v_gene: TRBV30; CDR3aa: CAWSVNQNGYTF; CDR3nt: TGTGCCTGGAGTGTAAACCAGAATGGCTACACCTTC
len: 16; j_gene: TRBJ2-3; abundance: NA; d_gene: TRBD2; v_gene: TRBV4-2; CDR3aa: CASSQGNSGGTDTQYF; CDR3nt: TGTGCCAGCAGCCAAGGCAATAGCGGGGGCACAGATACGCAGTATTTT
len: 18; j_gene: TRBJ2-7; abundance: NA; d_gene: TRBD2; v_gene: TRBV5-5; CDR3aa: CASSPPGTSGSRIYEQYF; CDR3nt: TGTGCCAGCAGCCCTCCCGGGACTAGCGGGAGTAGGATCTACGAGCAGTACTTC
len: 15; j_gene: TRBJ1-4; abundance: NA; d_gene: NA; v_gene: TRBV3-1/TRBV3-2; CDR3aa: CASSSGVDPHEKLFF; CDR3nt: TGTGCCAGCAGCTCAGGTGTGGATCCTCACGAAAAACTGTTTTTT
len: 13; j_gene: TRBJ2-1; abundance: once; d_gene: NA; v_gene: TRBV29-1; CDR3aa: CSVWGPIYNEQFF; CDR3nt: TGCAGCGTTTGGGGCCCTATATACAATGAGCAGTTCTTC
len: 16; j_gene: TRBJ2-2; abundance: NA; d_gene: TRBD1; v_gene: TRBV27; CDR3aa: CASSPWTGQSTGELFF; CDR3nt: TGTGCCAGCAGTCCCTGGACAGGTCAGAGCACCGGGGAGCTGTTTTTT
len: 14; j_gene: TRBJ1-1; abundance: NA; d_gene: NA; v_gene: TRBV4-2; CDR3aa: CASSPPNMNTEAFF; CDR3nt: TGTGCCAGCTCCCCGCCTAATATGAACACTGAAGCTTTCTTT
len: 16; j_gene: TRBJ2-3; abundance: NA; d_gene: TRBD2; v_gene: TRBV6-6; CDR3aa: CASSGTSGARTDTQYF; CDR3nt: TGTGCCAGCAGCGGGACTAGCGGAGCTAGGACAGATACGCAGTATTTT
len: 14; j_gene: TRBJ1-1; abundance: NA; d_gene: NA; v_gene: TRBV4-1; CDR3aa: CASSPRALNTEAFF; CDR3nt: TGCGCCAGCAGCCCTAGGGCCTTGAACACTGAAGCTTTCTTT
len: 14; j_gene: TRBJ2-2; abundance: once; d_gene: NA; v_gene: TRBV21-1; CDR3aa: CASSTDRETGELFF; CDR3nt: TGTGCCAGCAGCACTGACAGGGAAACCGGGGAGCTGTTTTTT
len: 13; j_gene: TRBJ1-1; abundance: NA; d_gene: TRBD1; v_gene: TRBV12-3/TRBV12-4; CDR3aa: CASTPDRDTEAFF; CDR3nt: TGTGCCAGCACCCCGGACAGGGACACTGAAGCTTTCTTT
len: 12; j_gene: TRBJ2-7; abundance: once; d_gene: NA; v_gene: TRBV6-5; CDR3aa: CATEEEFYEQYF; CDR3nt: TGTGCCACCGAAGAGGAATTCTACGAGCAGTACTTC
len: 15; j_gene: TRBJ2-7; abundance: NA; d_gene: NA; v_gene: TRBV7-8; CDR3aa: CASRAGTTLSYEQYF; CDR3nt: TGTGCCAGCAGGGCCGGGACAACCCTCTCCTACGAGCAGTACTTC
len: 15; j_gene: TRBJ1-2; abundance: NA; d_gene: TRBD1; v_gene: TRBV5-1; CDR3aa: CASSWTGDAGNGYTF; CDR3nt: TGCGCCAGCAGCTGGACAGGGGACGCGGGCAATGGCTACACCTTC